Shown below are 4 T cell receptor beta chains from a single sample sequenced in a study of blood T cell repertoires in COVID-19. Here immunoSEQ multiplex PCR was the method, and the copy in TCRdb shows in-frame clones only, minus some. This table has over 150,000 clones, roughly 90% appearing once. The specimen was peripheral blood. All receptors come from a man aged 45-60 years with COVID-19, enrolled during active disease.

The rearrangement links TRBV3-1 (or the pseudogene TRBV3-2) to TRBJ2-7; 8 nucleotides agree with TRBD1. Germline V CDR1 and CDR2: LGHDT, YNNKEL (reference sequence). The CDR3 is 15 residues long. J lost 1 base, V lost 2 bases, and 4 bases had no gene match. Here the CDR3 reads CASSQPTGASYEQYF. The CDR3 DNA reads as TGTGCCAGCAGCCAACCGACAGGGGCTTCCTACGAGCAGTACTTC.

The rearrangement uses TRBV9 and TRBJ1-3; D is ambiguous. CDR1 and CDR2 from the germline V gene are SGDLS and YYNGEE. CDR3 length equals 16 residues. Trimming left V 0 bases short and J 0 bases short, with 10 bases between. The CDR3 region is CASSVGGTTSGNTIYF. In DNA, the CDR3 is TGTGCCAGCAGCGTAGGTGGCACCACCTCTGGAAACACCATATATTTT.

The chain joins TRBV15 to TRBJ1-5; 8 nucleotides line up with TRBD1. This CDR3 is 20 amino acids long. The germline V gene has CDR1 LNHNV and CDR2 YYDKDF (reference sequence). The ends lost 0 bases at V and 0 bases at J; junction bases unmatched: 13. Here the CDR3 reads CATSRERPRGLRYSNQPQHF. The CDR3 region has the DNA TGTGCCACCAGCAGAGAAAGGCCCAGGGGGCTCAGGTATAGCAATCAGCCCCAGCATTTT.

This chain connects TRBV7-3 to TRBJ2-2, with 13 bases lining up with TRBD2. Trimming removed 5 bases from V and 6 bases from J; junction bases left unmatched: 6. Germline-derived CDR1 and CDR2 are SGHTA and FQGTGA. The CDR3 consists of 16 residues. The CDR3 DNA reads as TGTGCCAGCAGCCGGACTAGCGGGAGTCTCCCCGGGGAGCTGTTTTTT. Translated, it gives CASSRTSGSLPGELFF. Supplemented by reference TRBV7-3 and TRBJ2-2, the full variable domain reads GAGVSQTPSNKVTEKGKYVELRCDPISGHTALYWYRQSLGQGPEFLIYFQGTGAADDSGLPNDRFFAVRPEGSVSTLKIQRTERGDSAVYLCASSRTSGSLPGELFFGEGSRLTVL.